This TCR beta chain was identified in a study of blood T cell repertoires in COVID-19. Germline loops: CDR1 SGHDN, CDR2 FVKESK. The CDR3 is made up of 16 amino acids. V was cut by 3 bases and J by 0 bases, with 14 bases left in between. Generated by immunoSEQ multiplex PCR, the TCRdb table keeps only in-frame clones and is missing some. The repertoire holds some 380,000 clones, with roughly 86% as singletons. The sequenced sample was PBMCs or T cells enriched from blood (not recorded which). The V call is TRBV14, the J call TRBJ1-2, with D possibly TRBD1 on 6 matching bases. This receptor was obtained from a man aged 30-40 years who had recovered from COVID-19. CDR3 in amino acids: CASSHKVQGTNYGYTF. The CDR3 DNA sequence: TGTGCCAGCAGCCACAAAGTCCAGGGGACTAACTATGGCTACACCTTC.